This T cell receptor (beta chain) derives from a study of T cell responses to AZD1222 COVID-19 vaccine. Study-level background: Analyses pooled second doses at about 4 or about 12 weeks.

TCRdb's table, derived via immunoSEQ multiplex PCR, lists solely in-frame clones and lacks some. Found here are tens of thousands of clones, approximately 89% of them singletons; the top ten hold 2% to 2.5%. Comment on this clone: What it binds is unknown.

V lost 10 bases and J 8 bases, leaving 32 bases between the germline ends. This CDR3 spans 18 amino acids. Germline V gives CDR1 KGHDR, CDR2 SFDVKD. Study observations and caveats: Researchers report vaccine-associated CD4 TCRs spanning spike, with dominance at 160-218 and 743-854. Within unmutated variant regions lay the reported targets of nearly half of spike-specific TCRs. Clonal diversity was possibly underestimated; the donors were predominantly white British and more often female.

The source was peripheral blood, collected on day 0 of AZD1222 vaccination. The rearrangement uses TRBV24-1 and TRBJ2-1, with D possibly matching TRBD2 (5 bases). This receptor was identified in an adult in good health. This CDR3 reads CATPLREGQLLFNDEQFF. The CDR3 DNA is TGTGCCACTCCCCTGCGAGAGGGCCAGCTCCTCTTCAACGATGAGCAGTTCTTC.